This T cell receptor (beta chain) is drawn from a study of early T cells in non-severe SARS-CoV-2 infection. Whole-study context: Sequenced material consisted of bulk RNA (from unsorted whole blood), and chains were unpaired.

The germline CDR1 and CDR2 sequences are MNHEY and SVGEGT. Trimming removed 4 bases from V and 4 bases from J, with 15 bases in between. The CDR3 extends over 15 amino acids. This clonotype was seen at least ten times. The antigen is unknown. As part of library construction, unique molecular identifiers were attached to individual cDNA molecules. One entry per CDR3 protein results from TCRdb running MiXCR on the 5' RACE reads. The sample carries some 57,000 distinct CDR3 sequences, around 8% recorded once. Findings and limits, study-wide: Using VDJdb, the matching emphasized anti-spike CD8 responses while missing private and CD4 specificities.

Source material: whole blood. The source is an adult who was a healthcare worker with PCR-confirmed SARS-CoV-2 infection or an uninfected control (not recorded which). V is TRBV6-2 or TRBV6-3 and J is TRBJ2-3; TRBD1 might be the D (6 bases). This chain's CDR3 is CASSSGEGDADTQYF. The CDR3 region has the DNA TGTGCCAGCAGTTCCGGAGAGGGGGACGCAGATACGCAGTATTTT.